The 20 T cell receptor beta chains in this list originate from one sample, sequenced in a study of post-analysis software for immune sequencing data. Study findings and constraints: Roughly five TRBV segments appeared more often in patients than in controls, and TRBV5-6, TRBV5-1 and TRBV20-1 were among these.

What these receptors recognize is not known. Incorporated into the TCR beta cDNA libraries were unique molecular identifiers, which served to reduce PCR and sequencing biases. TCRdb independently ran MiXCR on the PCR reads; one entry per CDR3 protein. In the table there are roughly 570,000 distinct CDR3 sequences, roughly 34% of which are singletons. The material sequenced was blood. Source of these receptors: a girl aged 2 to 17 with multiple sclerosis.

This clonotype has more than one count but fewer than ten. This chain uses TRBV10-3 with TRBJ2-3; TRBD1 matches 11 bases. V dropped 6 bases and J dropped 3; count of bases not matched to a gene: 2. Per germline, CDR1 ENHRY and CDR2 SYGVKD. This CDR3 has 14 residues. CDR3 sequence (DNA): TGTGCCATCAGAGGACAGGGGGCGACAGATACGCAGTATTTT. Protein product: CAIRGQGATDTQYF.

The count of this clonotype is one. CDR3: CSAIGGDEQFF. The CDR3 DNA sequence: TGCAGTGCTATTGGGGGGGATGAGCAGTTCTTC. This rearrangement joins TRBV20-1 to TRBJ2-1, with TRBD2 matching 7 bases. The CDR3 has 11 amino acids. V dropped 4 bases and J dropped 8; count of bases not matched to a gene: 2. Germline values: CDR1 DFQATT, CDR2 SNEGSKA (reference sequence).

This chain connects TRBV12-3 or TRBV12-4 to TRBJ1-5; D call uncertain. The CDR3 runs to 14 residues. The V and J ends lost 3 bases and 8 bases respectively, with 14 bases between them. The CDR3 DNA is TGTGCCAGCAGTTTGCGAGAGGGTTTTGAGCCCCAGCATTTT. This encodes CASSLREGFEPQHF.

The chain uses TRBV28 and TRBJ2-3; D gene unclear. CDR3 size: 16 residues. V was pared by 6 bases and J by 1 base, with 17 bases between. Germline CDR1 reads MDHEN; CDR2 reads SYDVKM. The CDR3 spells CASSRGPAPGTDTQYF. The CDR3 DNA reads TGTGCCAGCAGCCGAGGACCGGCTCCCGGCACAGATACGCAGTATTTT. Full variable domain (remainder filled in from reference TRBV28 and TRBJ2-3): DVKVTQSSRYLVKRTGEKVFLECVQDMDHENMFWYRQDPGLGLRLIYFSYDVKMKEKGDIPEGYSVSREKKERFSLILESASTNQTSMYLCASSRGPAPGTDTQYFGPGTRLTVL.

To note about this clonotype: One end of the junction fails to match germline, which may point to a read error. The V call is TRBV11-3, the J call TRBJ2-2; the D gene is possibly TRBD2 (5 bases). Germline CDR1 is SGHNT and CDR2 is YENEEA. This CDR3 region has 14 residues. CDR3 coding DNA: TGTGCCAGCAGCTTAGTTAGCACCCACGGGGAGTTGTTTTTT. Translating gives CASSLVSTHGELFF.

The CDR3 nucleotides are TGCAGTGCTAGCGCGGTTAGCAATCAGCCCCAGCATTTT. Translating it yields CSASAVSNQPQHF. The chain carries TRBV20-1 and TRBJ1-5; the D is unclear. Trimming left V 3 bases short and J 0 bases short, with 6 bases between. The CDR3 extends over 13 amino acids. Germline lookup yields CDR1 DFQATT and CDR2 SNEGSKA (reference sequence).

This rearrangement joins TRBV6-6 to TRBJ1-1, with 7 positions matching TRBD1. With V trimmed by 6 bases and J by 3 bases, 1 base remained unmatched. Germline CDR1 and CDR2: MNHNY and SVGAGI (reference sequence). CDR3 size: 12 residues. CDR3 in amino acids: CASRQGDTEAFF. CDR3 nucleotides: TGTGCCAGCAGGCAGGGGGACACTGAAGCTTTCTTT.

V and J are TRBV9 and TRBJ2-3, with TRBD2 matching 9 bases. CDR3 length equals 18 residues. V lost 1 base, J lost 0 bases, and 9 bases stayed unmatched. Germline CDR1 is SGDLS and CDR2 is YYNGEE. CDR3 nucleotides: TGTGCCAGCAGCGTACGGCTAGCGGGGTTCACTAGCACAGATACGCAGTATTTT. It codes for CASSVRLAGFTSTDTQYF.

The chain combines TRBV24-1 with TRBJ1-2; D not certain. This CDR3 has 17 amino acids. Trimming cost V 4 bases and J 0 bases, with 17 bases left between them. Germline-derived CDR1 and CDR2 are KGHDR and SFDVKD. CDR3 region: CATSDHSRESANYGYTF. CDR3 nucleotides: TGTGCCACCAGTGACCATAGCCGGGAATCGGCTAACTATGGCTACACCTTC.

This chain connects TRBV5-1 to TRBJ2-7; the D gene could be TRBD1 or TRBD2 (5 bases each). Germline values: CDR1 SGHRS, CDR2 YFSETQ. Trimming removed 0 bases at V and 4 bases at J, with 17 bases between. The length of the CDR3 is 16 residues. DNA of the CDR3: TGCGCCAGCAGCTTGGTCCCGGGACGGGCCCTTTACGAGCAGTACTTC. Residues: CASSLVPGRALYEQYF.

J is TRBJ1-5 and V is TRBV12-3 or TRBV12-4; TRBD1 matches 7 bases. Unmatched junction bases numbered 11, after V lost 5 bases and J lost 4 bases. The CDR3 length is 16 residues. CDR3 nucleotides: TGTGCCAGCAGTCATATTCCGGGACAGACGAATCAGCCCCAGCATTTT. Translated: CASSHIPGQTNQPQHF.

This clonotype was found a few times. The chain employs TRBV5-1 and TRBJ2-7; tentatively, D is TRBD1 (6 bases). Germline loops: CDR1 SGHRS, CDR2 YFSETQ. CDR3 size: 14 residues. Deletions cut 7 bases from V and 0 bases from J, with 14 bases between. DNA of the CDR3: TGCGCCAGCCGACTCACAGGGTCCTCCTACGAGCAGTACTTC. Amino acids: CASRLTGSSYEQYF.

This clonotype was recorded a few times. The gene calls are TRBV12-3 or TRBV12-4 and TRBJ2-3; 8 nucleotides agree with TRBD1. This CDR3 has 14 residues. The V gene end was trimmed by 5 bases and the J gene end by 2 bases; junction bases not matched to a gene: 3. The CDR3 nucleotides are TGTGCCAGCAGTCCGGACAGGGCCACAGATACGCAGTATTTT. As protein: CASSPDRATDTQYF.

This clonotype was picked up a small number of times. The rearrangement joins TRBV20-1 to TRBJ2-5; 13 bases match TRBD2. Per germline, CDR1 DFQATT and CDR2 SNEGSKA (reference sequence). The CDR3 is 14 amino acids. V dropped 4 bases and J dropped 5; count of bases not matched to a gene: 4. The CDR3 nucleotides read TGCAGTGCTACCCCGACTAGCGGGGGGGAGACCCAGTACTTC. The encoded protein is CSATPTSGGETQYF.

This clonotype showed up just a few times. The chain employs TRBV11-2 and TRBJ2-5, with D maybe TRBD2 (6 bases). Germline V CDR1 and CDR2: SGHAT, FQNNGV. The CDR3 contains 14 residues. Trimming cost V 1 base and J 4 bases, with 10 bases left between them. Here the CDR3 reads CASSLVADTETQYF. CDR3 DNA sequence: TGTGCCAGCAGCTTAGTAGCGGATACAGAGACCCAGTACTTC.

Here the CDR3 DNA reads TGTGCCAGCAGTCTTACAGGGGGCCATAATTCACCCCTCCACTTT. Encoded protein: CASSLTGGHNSPLHF. The genes are TRBV7-9 and TRBJ1-6, with 9 bases that match TRBD1. The germline V gene has CDR1 SEHNR and CDR2 FQNEAQ (reference sequence). V dropped 6 bases and J dropped 5; count of bases not matched to a gene: 5. CDR3 length: 15 amino acids.

This chain joins TRBV29-1 and TRBJ2-3; D is undetermined. V was cut by 2 bases and J by 5 bases, with 2 bases left in between. This CDR3 contains 10 residues. CDR1 SQVTM and CDR2 ANQGSEA come from the germline V gene. The chain's CDR3 is CSVERDTQYF. The DNA for the CDR3 is TGCAGCGTTGAACGAGATACGCAGTATTTT.

This clonotype was seen repeatedly, ten times or more. The J gene is TRBJ2-7, the V gene TRBV7-2; 10 bases fit TRBD2. The closer fit of TRBJ2-5 to the DNA end suggests the J call may be wrong. Germline V CDR1 and CDR2: SGHTA, FQGNSA. This CDR3 has 15 amino acids. The DNA of the CDR3 is TGTGCCAGCAGCTTGGGTCTAGCGGGGGTCGGGACCCAGTACTTC. It encodes CASSLGLAGVGTQYF.

The V call is TRBV13, the J call TRBJ2-3; 10 bases match TRBD2. CDR3 length equals 17 residues. The germline gives CDR1 PRHDT, CDR2 FYEKMQ (reference sequence). V was clipped by 1 base and J by 4 bases; unmatched bases: 8. The CDR3 DNA sequence: TGTGCCAGCAGCTTAGAGTCTAGCGGGGGTAGGGCAGATACGCAGTATTTT. It translates to CASSLESSGGRADTQYF.

This chain joins TRBV14 and TRBJ1-1, with a tentative D call TRBD1 (6 bases). The CDR3 has 17 amino acids. Between the trimmed V and J ends, which lost 0 bases and 4 bases, there was a span of 18 bases. CDR1 and CDR2 from the germline V gene are SGHDN and FVKESK. The CDR3 reads CASSQEEGGTWGTEAFF. CDR3 nucleotides: TGTGCCAGCAGCCAAGAGGAGGGGGGTACCTGGGGCACTGAAGCTTTCTTT.